What follows are 25 T cell receptor beta chains derived from one specimen sequenced in a study of cytomegalovirus exposure and HLA in healthy donors. Only in-frame clones appear in the TCRdb table, and some are missing; sequencing was by immunoSEQ multiplex PCR. This table holds approximately 160,000 clones, about 96% found once. The sample was PBMCs. The receptors here all came from a woman between 18 and 29 years old in good health and CMV-seronegative.

The CDR3 nucleotides read TGCGCCAGCACTAGCGTCTCCTACGAGCAGTACTTC. It yields the protein CASTSVSYEQYF. The V call is TRBV5-1, the J call TRBJ2-7, with D tentatively TRBD2 (6 bases). The V end lost 6 bases, the J end lost 0 bases, and 7 bases lay between the germline ends. Germline V gives CDR1 SGHRS, CDR2 YFSETQ. This CDR3 has 12 residues.

The chain carries TRBV11-3 and TRBJ2-3, with D perhaps matching TRBD2 (5 bases). This CDR3 contains 15 residues. Trimming pared 5 bases from V and 0 bases from J, leaving 12 bases between. CDR1 and CDR2 from the germline V gene are SGHNT and YENEEA. The CDR3: CASSDGLASTDTQYF. DNA for the CDR3: TGTGCCAGCAGCGACGGGCTAGCTAGCACAGATACGCAGTATTTT. Variable domain in full (rest from reference TRBV11-3 and TRBJ2-3): EAGVVQSPRYKIIEKKQPVAFWCNPISGHNTLYWYLQNLGQGPELLIRYENEEAVDDSQLPKDRFSAERLKGVDSTLKIQPAELGDSAVYLCASSDGLASTDTQYFGPGTRLTVL.

The CDR3 here is CASSDRGLYNSPLHF. CDR3 nucleotides: TGTGCCAGCTCCGACAGGGGTTTATATAATTCACCCCTCCACTTT. The gene calls are TRBV18 and TRBJ1-6, with 8 positions matching TRBD1. The V gene end was trimmed by 6 bases and the J gene end by 4 bases; junction bases not matched to a gene: 5. This CDR3 contains 15 residues. The V gene's germline CDR1 is KGHSH and CDR2 LQKENI.

The rearrangement links TRBV5-4 to TRBJ2-3, with 8 bases matching TRBD2. The CDR3 covers 12 residues. With 3 bases clipped from V and 8 bases from J, the junction kept 2 bases outside the gene matches. Germline CDR1 and CDR2: SGHNT and YYREEE (reference sequence). DNA of the CDR3: TGTGCCAGCAGCTGGGGACTAGGTACGCAGTATTTT. It encodes CASSWGLGTQYF. The full variable domain, completed using reference TRBV5-4 and TRBJ2-3, is ETGVTQSPTHLIKTRGQQVTLRCSSQSGHNTVSWYQQALGQGPQFIFQYYREEENGRGNFPPRFSGLQFPNYSSELNVNALELDDSALYLCASSWGLGTQYFGPGTRLTVL.

The J gene is TRBJ2-5, the V gene TRBV5-4, with TRBD2 matching 11 bases. The CDR3 is made up of 16 amino acids. In germline, CDR1 is SGHNT, CDR2 YYREEE (reference sequence). J lost 2 bases, V lost 0 bases, and 3 bases had no gene match. The CDR3 bases are TGTGCCAGCAGCTTGGGACTAGCGGGGAGGCAAGAGACCCAGTACTTC. Translated, it gives CASSLGLAGRQETQYF.

The chain uses TRBV5-4 and TRBJ1-5; tentative D call: TRBD1 (5 bases). Germline V CDR1 and CDR2: SGHNT, YYREEE (reference sequence). Trimming left V 3 bases short and J 7 bases short, with 11 bases between. This CDR3 region has 13 residues. The CDR3 spells CASSSQGRQPQHF. CDR3 in DNA: TGTGCCAGCAGCTCCCAGGGCAGGCAGCCCCAGCATTTT.

This sequence joins TRBV7-8 and TRBJ2-3; 9 positions agree with TRBD2. The V segment lost 1 base and the J segment 3 bases; nucleotides outside the gene matches: 17. The CDR3 length is 20 residues. CDR1 is SGHVS and CDR2 is FQNEAQ in the germline V gene. CDR3 in amino acids: CASSLVFRRGGGTGTDTQYF. CDR3 DNA: TGTGCCAGCAGCTTAGTCTTCAGGCGGGGGGGCGGGACGGGAACAGATACGCAGTATTTT.

The table lists this clone with a count of one. This chain connects TRBV27 to TRBJ1-5; perhaps TRBD1 as D (6 bases). In germline, CDR1 is MNHEY, CDR2 SMNVEV (reference sequence). This CDR3 comprises 14 residues. V was pared by 3 bases and J by 7 bases, with 13 bases between. The CDR3 spells CASSFQQGGQPQHF. The CDR3, as DNA: TGTGCCAGCAGTTTCCAACAGGGAGGGCAGCCCCAGCATTTT.

The gene calls are TRBV9 and TRBJ2-7; maybe TRBD1 (5 bases). Germline lookup yields CDR1 SGDLS and CDR2 YYNGEE. This CDR3 comprises 14 residues. V lost 0 bases and J 5 bases, leaving 12 bases between the germline ends. CDR3 residues: CASSVGQQSHEQYF. CDR3 nucleotide sequence: TGTGCCAGCAGCGTAGGACAGCAGTCCCACGAGCAGTACTTC.

This chain links TRBV7-3 with TRBJ2-7, with 9 nucleotides matching TRBD1. CDR3 length equals 16 residues. V was clipped by 5 bases and J by 4 bases; unmatched bases: 12. Germline loops: CDR1 SGHTA, CDR2 FQGTGA. CDR3 region: CASSPTGGTGNYEQYF. The CDR3 DNA reads as TGTGCCAGCAGCCCCACTGGCGGGACAGGGAATTACGAGCAGTACTTC.

V usage is TRBV6-5 and J usage is TRBJ1-1; 8 bases line up with TRBD1. Germline V gene lookup returns CDR1 MNHEY and CDR2 SVGAGI. The J segment lost 0 bases and the V segment lost 4 bases, leaving 7 bases of the junction unmatched. CDR3 size: 16 residues. Here the CDR3 DNA reads TGTGCCAGCAGTTTAACAGGGGGACGACTGAACACTGAAGCTTTCTTT. Its protein product is CASSLTGGRLNTEAFF.

The V gene is TRBV7-9, the J gene TRBJ1-2; 9 nucleotides agree with TRBD1. The CDR3 has 14 amino acids. V lost 1 base to trimming and J lost 3 bases; unmatched junction nucleotides: 0. Germline lookup yields CDR1 SEHNR and CDR2 FQNEAQ (reference sequence). This chain's CDR3 is CASSLGQGDYGYTF. CDR3 bases: TGTGCCAGCAGCTTAGGACAGGGGGACTATGGCTACACCTTC.

This chain links TRBV7-9 with TRBJ2-7; 11 bases align to TRBD2. V was clipped by 3 bases and J by 3 bases; unmatched bases: 1. There are 14 residues in the CDR3. Germline values: CDR1 SEHNR, CDR2 FQNEAQ (reference sequence). The CDR3 region is CASSFLAGGYEQYF. CDR3 in DNA: TGTGCCAGCAGCTTTCTAGCGGGGGGCTACGAGCAGTACTTC.

V is TRBV11-2 and J is TRBJ2-1, with D possibly being TRBD2 (6 bases). In germline, CDR1 is SGHAT, CDR2 FQNNGV. The CDR3 is 15 residues long. V was pared by 5 bases and J by 2 bases, with 13 bases between. The CDR3 region is CASSPLGRTYNEQFF. The CDR3 nucleotides read TGTGCCAGCAGCCCCCTGGGGAGGACCTACAATGAGCAGTTCTTC.

The rearrangement uses TRBV27 and TRBJ1-1, with TRBD1 identical over 7 bases. Germline V gives CDR1 MNHEY, CDR2 SMNVEV (reference sequence). V gave up 4 bases and J gave up 1 base; unmatched junction bases: 3. CDR3 length equals 14 residues. The CDR3 protein is CASSYGTANTEAFF. The CDR3 DNA reads TGTGCCAGCAGTTACGGGACAGCGAACACTGAAGCTTTCTTT.

The CDR3 DNA follows: TGTGCCAGCTCACCCTACAGGGGAGACAACACTGAAGCTTTCTTT. The encoded protein is CASSPYRGDNTEAFF. V gene TRBV18 combines with J gene TRBJ1-1; TRBD1 matches 7 bases. The CDR3 covers 15 residues. The germline gives CDR1 KGHSH, CDR2 LQKENI. With 3 bases clipped from V and 2 bases from J, the junction kept 6 bases outside the gene matches.

The V gene is TRBV6-5, the J gene TRBJ2-7; 10 bases align to TRBD1. After removal of 4 bases from V and 2 bases from J, the junction contained 2 bases not matched to a gene. CDR3 size: 14 residues. In germline, CDR1 is MNHEY, CDR2 SVGAGI. This CDR3 reads CASSFDRGPYEQYF. In DNA, the CDR3 is TGTGCCAGCAGTTTCGACAGGGGGCCCTACGAGCAGTACTTC.

The chain joins TRBV16 to TRBJ1-1; tentatively, D is TRBD1 (5 bases). This CDR3 has 16 residues. Per the germline V gene, CDR1 is KGHSY and CDR2 is FQNENV. The germline V and J ends were trimmed by 1 base and 0 bases, with 12 bases remaining between them. The CDR3 reads CASSQWGRQMNTEAFF. DNA of the CDR3: TGTGCCAGCAGCCAATGGGGCAGACAGATGAACACTGAAGCTTTCTTT.

V is TRBV18 and J is TRBJ2-5, with 7 nucleotides matching TRBD2. Germline trimming cut 3 bases from V and 2 bases from J; bases unmatched to any gene: 6. CDR1 is KGHSH and CDR2 is LQKENI in the germline V gene. The CDR3 contains 15 residues. CDR3 nucleotide sequence: TGTGCCAGCTCACCGCGGCTAGCGGTTCAAGAGACCCAGTACTTC. Its protein product is CASSPRLAVQETQYF.

The V gene is TRBV15, the J gene TRBJ2-1, with D possibly matching TRBD2 (6 bases). Trimming left V 2 bases short and J 3 bases short, with 20 bases between. Germline V gene sequence: CDR1 LNHNV, CDR2 YYDKDF (reference sequence). The CDR3 runs to 18 residues. The CDR3: CATSRWEDHSHSYNEQFF. CDR3 in DNA: TGTGCCACCAGCAGATGGGAGGACCACTCTCATAGCTACAATGAGCAGTTCTTC.

The chain employs TRBV7-3 and TRBJ2-3, with 10 nucleotides matching TRBD2. CDR3 length: 18 amino acids. The J segment lost 2 bases and the V segment lost 0 bases, leaving 8 bases of the junction unmatched. Germline CDR1 reads SGHTA; CDR2 reads FQGTGA. The CDR3 nucleotides read TGTGCCAGCAGCTTAACGCCTAGACTAGCGGGTTCCACAGATACGCAGTATTTT. It codes for CASSLTPRLAGSTDTQYF.

V usage is TRBV6-5 and J usage is TRBJ1-5; no firm D call. The CDR3 is made up of 13 amino acids. V lost 5 bases and J lost 9, with 14 bases in between. Germline V gives CDR1 MNHEY, CDR2 SVGAGI. CDR3 DNA sequence: TGTGCCAGCAGTCCGGAGGGTGCGGGGCCCCAGCATTTT. Translated, it gives CASSPEGAGPQHF.

The V call is TRBV6-5, the J call TRBJ2-1; D unresolved. The CDR3 totals 13 residues. V was shortened by 3 bases and J by 6 bases, with 9 bases between the two germline ends. In germline, CDR1 is MNHEY, CDR2 SVGAGI. The CDR3 is CASSYSERNEQFF. The DNA for the CDR3 is TGTGCCAGCAGTTATTCCGAGCGCAATGAGCAGTTCTTC.

The chain couples TRBV7-2 to TRBJ2-7; TRBD2 matches 9 bases. The V gene end was trimmed by 5 bases and the J gene end by 3 bases; junction bases not matched to a gene: 11. Germline CDR1 reads SGHTA; CDR2 reads FQGNSA. The CDR3 is made up of 16 amino acids. The CDR3 reads CASSAERGAPFYEQYF. CDR3 coding DNA: TGTGCCAGCAGCGCCGAGCGGGGGGCTCCCTTCTACGAGCAGTACTTC.

This clone occurred a few times. The gene calls are TRBV11-2 and TRBJ2-7; perhaps TRBD2 as D (5 bases). The CDR3 has 15 residues. Germline CDR1 is SGHAT and CDR2 is FQNNGV. V lost 5 bases and J 7 bases, leaving 21 bases between the germline ends. CDR3 in DNA: TGTGCCAGCAGCCCGGAGGCCAGGATCGGCGGTGAGCAGTACTTC. This encodes CASSPEARIGGEQYF.